This entry concerns a single T cell receptor beta chain. What it recognizes is unknown. This sample was taken from a study of T cells in localized non-small cell lung cancer. Findings and caveats of the study: A single tumor region was sequenced, leaving heterogeneity possible.

Looked up from germline, CDR1 is SGHRS and CDR2 is YFSETQ. The CDR3 extends over 16 amino acids. The V gene end was trimmed by 1 base and the J gene end by 1 base; junction bases not matched to a gene: 6. The method was immunoSEQ multiplex PCR; TCRdb's version includes in-frame clones alone and lacks a portion of them. The table has about 33,000 clones, 78% seen once; the top ten hold around a third. The receptor comes from a male donor older than 55 with stage II squamous cell lung carcinoma. This chain connects TRBV5-1 to TRBJ1-1, with 8 positions matching TRBD1. This sample comprised peripheral blood, obtained before any cancer treatment. DNA of the CDR3: TGCGCCAGCAGCTTGCAGGGGGCGAGTAAGAACACTGAAGCTTTCTTT. The encoded protein is CASSLQGASKNTEAFF.